Below, one TCR beta chain is given with its context. This sample stems from a study of blood T cell repertoires in COVID-19. Method: immunoSEQ multiplex PCR; TCRdb's copy keeps in-frame clones and lacks some. The sample yields approximately 70,000 clones, 84% seen once. The CDR3 consists of 14 residues. V was clipped by 5 bases and J by 10 bases, with 15 bases between them. CDR1 SGHVS and CDR2 FQNEAQ come from the germline V gene. The origin of this receptor is a woman in her fifties or sixties with acute or convalescent COVID-19. J is TRBJ1-6 and V is TRBV7-8; a possible D gene is TRBD1 (5 bases). The source material was peripheral blood. This chain's CDR3 is CASSQRQTDSPLHF. The CDR3 region has the DNA TGTGCCAGCAGCCAGAGGCAGACAGACTCACCCCTCCACTTT.